Below are 14 T cell receptor beta chains sequenced from a single sample in a study of blood T cell repertoires in COVID-19. Sequencing used immunoSEQ multiplex PCR; TCRdb keeps in-frame clones, though not all of them. The repertoire holds about 210,000 clones, with around three quarters as singletons. The sample taken for sequencing was peripheral blood. The receptors derive from a woman in her seventies with acute or convalescent COVID-19.

Only a few counts were recorded for this clone. The chain combines TRBV5-5 with TRBJ1-1; 7 bases map to TRBD1. This CDR3 is built from 14 residues. Germline V CDR1 and CDR2: SGHKS, YYEKEE (reference sequence). Unmatched junction bases numbered 9, after V lost 4 bases and J lost 6 bases. Here the CDR3 DNA reads TGTGCCAGCAGCCAGGGGGACGGGGAGCCTGAAGCTTTCTTT. It is translated as CASSQGDGEPEAFF.

V is TRBV19 and J is TRBJ2-7; 7 nucleotides line up with TRBD2. The CDR3 extends over 14 amino acids. Germline trimming cut 5 bases from V and 2 bases from J; bases unmatched to any gene: 6. Germline V CDR1 and CDR2: LNHDA, SQIVND (reference sequence). The CDR3 DNA is TGTGCCAGTAGTCGGCTAGCGGTTCCCTACGAGCAGTACTTC. Translation: CASSRLAVPYEQYF. Variable domain in full (rest from reference TRBV19 and TRBJ2-7): DGGITQSPKYLFRKEGQNVTLSCEQNLNHDAMYWYRQDPGQGLRLIYYSQIVNDFQKGDIAEGYSVSREKKESFPLTVTSAQKNPTAFYLCASSRLAVPYEQYFGPGTRLTVT.

The rearrangement links TRBV10-3 to TRBJ2-3, with 7 bases that match TRBD1. In germline, CDR1 is ENHRY, CDR2 SYGVKD. The CDR3 is 16 residues long. J was trimmed by 4 bases and V by 1 base; bases with no gene match: 8. CDR3 region: CAISELRQGRSDTQYF. CDR3 sequence (DNA): TGTGCCATCAGTGAGTTGCGACAGGGTAGGTCAGATACGCAGTATTTT.

V gene TRBV15 combines with J gene TRBJ1-1; D is unclear. Trimming took 0 bases from V and 4 from J, leaving 9 bases between them. In germline, CDR1 is LNHNV, CDR2 YYDKDF (reference sequence). The CDR3 has 14 amino acids. Here the CDR3 DNA reads TGTGCCACCAGCAGAGACCATACGAGCACTGAAGCTTTCTTT. This translates into CATSRDHTSTEAFF.

J is TRBJ2-4 and V is TRBV6-5; D might be TRBD2 (6 bases). With 6 bases removed from V and 3 bases from J, the gap between germline ends came to 12 bases. The CDR3 runs to 14 residues. CDR1 and CDR2 (germline): MNHEY, SVGAGI. CDR3 in amino acids: CASSRGTDKNIQYF. CDR3 nucleotides: TGTGCCAGCAGCCGCGGGACGGACAAAAACATTCAGTACTTC.

The chain employs TRBV3-1 (or the pseudogene TRBV3-2) and TRBJ2-7, with 7 positions matching TRBD1. The V gene's germline CDR1 is LGHDT and CDR2 YNNKEL (reference sequence). The CDR3 spans 18 residues. V shed 4 bases, J shed 0 bases, and the junction held 15 bases outside the gene matches. CDR3: CASSRRKGQVPSSYEQYF. The CDR3, as DNA: TGTGCCAGCAGCCGCCGTAAAGGACAGGTACCATCCTCCTACGAGCAGTACTTC.

The V call is TRBV10-3, the J call TRBJ2-5; 10 bases align to TRBD1. V lost 6 bases, J lost 5 bases, and 6 bases stayed unmatched. The CDR3 is made up of 14 amino acids. The germline V gene has CDR1 ENHRY and CDR2 SYGVKD. The CDR3 nucleotides read TGTGCCATCAGCGGGACAGGGGCGAAGGAGACCCAGTACTTC. The encoded protein is CAISGTGAKETQYF.

The chain recombines TRBV2 with TRBJ2-1; perhaps TRBD2 as D (7 bases). The V and J ends lost 4 bases and 0 bases respectively, with 10 bases between them. From germline, CDR1 is SNHLY and CDR2 FYNNEI. This CDR3 is built from 15 residues. This chain's CDR3 is CASSGGGRSYNEQFF. The DNA for the CDR3 is TGTGCCAGCAGTGGGGGGGGCCGCTCCTACAATGAGCAGTTCTTC.

The chain carries TRBV9 and TRBJ2-1; tentative D call: TRBD2 (6 bases). V was shortened by 5 bases and J by 0 bases, with 12 bases between the two germline ends. The germline CDR1 and CDR2 sequences are SGDLS and YYNGEE. The CDR3 has 15 amino acids. The CDR3 DNA is TGTGCCAGCAGGTCCGCGGGGAGCTCCTACAATGAGCAGTTCTTC. Encoded protein: CASRSAGSSYNEQFF. Full variable domain (remainder filled in from reference TRBV9 and TRBJ2-1): DSGVTQTPKHLITATGQRVTLRCSPRSGDLSVYWYQQSLDQGLQFLIQYYNGEERAKGNILERFSAQQFPDLHSELNLSSLELGDSALYFCASRSAGSSYNEQFFGPGTRLTVL.

V usage is TRBV27 and J usage is TRBJ1-4; 7 bases are a match to TRBD1. Germline lookup yields CDR1 MNHEY and CDR2 SMNVEV (reference sequence). V shed 3 bases, J shed 7 bases, and the junction held 2 bases outside the gene matches. This CDR3 is 13 amino acids long. The CDR3 DNA reads TGTGCCAGCAGTTTGACAGGGCCTGAAAAACTGTTTTTT. As protein: CASSLTGPEKLFF.

This sequence joins TRBV9 and TRBJ2-1, with D perhaps TRBD2 (6 bases). The CDR3 has 14 residues. Germline CDR1 reads SGDLS; CDR2 reads YYNGEE. Trimming took 2 bases from V and 8 from J, leaving 14 bases between them. CDR3 in amino acids: CASSVGGEVYEQFF. CDR3 in DNA: TGTGCCAGCAGCGTCGGCGGGGAGGTGTATGAGCAGTTCTTC.

The rearrangement uses TRBV19 and TRBJ2-3; TRBD2 aligns across 7 bases. CDR3 size: 12 residues. Trimming at V came to 5 bases and at J to 5 bases, leaving 1 base not matched to a gene. CDR1 and CDR2 (germline): LNHDA, SQIVND (reference sequence). CDR3 sequence reads: CASSPGGDTQYF. CDR3 nucleotide sequence: TGTGCCAGTAGTCCGGGGGGAGATACGCAGTATTTT.

The J gene is TRBJ2-1, the V gene TRBV6-4, with D perhaps TRBD2 (6 bases). V gave up 3 bases and J gave up 9 bases, with 21 bases separating them. This CDR3 is 16 amino acids long. The germline CDR1 and CDR2 sequences are MRHNA and SNTAGT. The DNA of the CDR3 is TGTGCCAGCAGTGAGATGGGATGGGAGGCAACGGGTGAGCAGTTCTTC. It translates to CASSEMGWEATGEQFF.

V and J are TRBV12-3 or TRBV12-4 and TRBJ2-7; D is unclear. This CDR3 region has 12 residues. The V end lost 8 bases, the J end lost 3 bases, and 11 bases lay between the germline ends. The CDR3 sequence is CASCITYYEQYF. CDR3 sequence (DNA): TGTGCCAGCTGCATTACATACTACGAGCAGTACTTC.